What follows are 10 T cell receptor beta chains derived from one specimen sequenced in a study of high-grade serous ovarian cancer treatment subgroups. Tumor tissue was taken before any definitive surgery or chemotherapy was given. Method: immunoSEQ multiplex PCR; TCRdb's copy keeps in-frame clones and lacks some. The data hold about 4,300 clones, with roughly three quarters observed a single time. Material: tumor tissue. The source of these receptors is a human donor with high-grade serous ovarian cancer.

This clone was seen a few times. J is TRBJ1-1 and V is TRBV6-1; D might be TRBD1 (6 bases). Trimming took 4 bases from V and 3 from J, leaving 9 bases between them. The CDR3 contains 13 residues. CDR1 and CDR2 from the germline V gene are MNHNS and SASEGT. CDR3 in DNA: TGTGCCAGCAGTGTTCAGGGGCACACTGAAGCTTTCTTT. It is translated as CASSVQGHTEAFF.

This clone was counted a single time. The chain joins TRBV27 to TRBJ2-7, with D unclear. From germline, CDR1 is MNHEY and CDR2 SMNVEV (reference sequence). The ends were cut back, 3 bases at V and 2 bases at J, with 11 bases in the middle. This CDR3 is 14 amino acids long. The CDR3 region is CASSFKLGPYEQYF. CDR3 coding DNA: TGTGCCAGCAGTTTCAAGCTTGGGCCCTACGAGCAGTACTTC.

This sequence joins TRBV11-2 and TRBJ2-4; 7 bases align to TRBD1. The J segment lost 2 bases and the V segment lost 0 bases, leaving 4 bases of the junction unmatched. CDR3 length equals 16 residues. CDR1 and CDR2 from the germline V gene are SGHAT and FQNNGV. The CDR3 loop is CASSLDRGRPKNIQYF. As DNA, the CDR3 is TGTGCCAGCAGCTTAGATAGGGGGCGTCCCAAAAACATTCAGTACTTC.

The gene calls are TRBV21-1 and TRBJ2-6; TRBD2 is taken as the D call from the table, unchecked against the DNA. TRBV21-1 is termed a pseudogene. This CDR3 has 17 amino acids. The CDR3 coding sequence is TGTGCCAGCAGCCCCTGGGGGGGGGAGTCTGGGGCCAACGTCCTGACTTTC. Amino acid sequence: CASSPWGGESGANVLTF.

This clone was counted once. V and J are TRBV5-5 and TRBJ1-2; possible D gene TRBD1, 5 bases. V was trimmed by 3 bases and J by 4 bases, leaving 13 bases between them. CDR1 and CDR2 from the germline V gene are SGHKS and YYEKEE (reference sequence). The CDR3 is 14 amino acids. This chain's CDR3 is CASSWRGTVYGYTF. As DNA, the CDR3 is TGTGCCAGCAGCTGGCGAGGGACCGTCTATGGCTACACCTTC.

This CDR3 reads CASSLGLDEQFF. CDR3 DNA sequence: TGTGCCAGCAGCCTAGGACTTGATGAGCAGTTCTTC. The rearrangement links TRBV7-8 to TRBJ2-1; a weak D match, TRBD2 (5 bases). This CDR3 has 12 amino acids. The V gene lost 5 bases and the J gene lost 8 bases, with 10 bases spanning the gap. Per the germline V gene, CDR1 is SGHVS and CDR2 is FQNEAQ.

This chain links TRBV7-9 with TRBJ2-3; no definite D call. Germline values: CDR1 SEHNR, CDR2 FQNEAQ (reference sequence). Trimming stripped 2 bases from V and 13 bases from J, with 16 bases between. This CDR3 spans 13 amino acids. CDR3 residues: CASSLSFTSSEYF. The CDR3 region has the DNA TGTGCCAGCAGCTTAAGCTTCACCTCCTCGGAGTATTTT.

This clone was detected once. The V gene is TRBV10-2, the J gene TRBJ2-1; 7 bases are a match to TRBD2. Trimming removed 0 bases from V and 10 bases from J; junction bases left unmatched: 6. This CDR3 has 14 residues. Germline CDR1 reads WSHSY; CDR2 reads SAAADI. CDR3 region: CASSESGLAEEQFF. CDR3 nucleotides: TGCGCCAGCAGTGAGTCCGGGCTAGCGGAAGAGCAGTTCTTC.

This chain joins TRBV30 and TRBJ1-4; the D gene is possibly TRBD1 (6 bases). Germline CDR1 reads GTSNPN; CDR2 reads SVGIG (reference sequence). This CDR3 is 13 amino acids long. V lost 5 bases and J 8 bases, leaving 15 bases between the germline ends. The CDR3: CAWGDKGGEKLFF. In DNA form, the CDR3 reads TGTGCCTGGGGGGACAAGGGTGGGGAAAAACTGTTTTTT.

V usage is TRBV5-6 and J usage is TRBJ1-2; TRBD1 aligns across 7 bases. Germline-derived CDR1 and CDR2 are SGHDT and YYEEEE. Trimming took 5 bases from V and 1 from J; bases not matched to a gene: 8. This CDR3 is 15 amino acids long. The CDR3 is CASSYSDRLNYGYTF. In DNA, the CDR3 is TGTGCCAGCAGTTATTCGGACAGGCTTAACTATGGCTACACCTTC.